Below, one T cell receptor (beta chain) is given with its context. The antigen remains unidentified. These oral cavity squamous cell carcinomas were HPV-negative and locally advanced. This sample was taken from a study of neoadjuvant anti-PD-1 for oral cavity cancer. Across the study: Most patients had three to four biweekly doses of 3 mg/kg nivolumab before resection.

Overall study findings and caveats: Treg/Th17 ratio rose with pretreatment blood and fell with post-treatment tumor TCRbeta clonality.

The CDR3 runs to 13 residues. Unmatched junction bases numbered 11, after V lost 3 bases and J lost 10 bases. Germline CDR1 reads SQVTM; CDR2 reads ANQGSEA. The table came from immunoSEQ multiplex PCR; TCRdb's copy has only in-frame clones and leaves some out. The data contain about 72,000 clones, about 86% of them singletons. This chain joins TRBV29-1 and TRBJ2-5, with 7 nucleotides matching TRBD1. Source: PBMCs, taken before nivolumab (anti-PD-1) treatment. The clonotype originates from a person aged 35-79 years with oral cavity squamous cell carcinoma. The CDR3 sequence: CSVDVRTGAGQYF. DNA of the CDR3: TGCAGCGTTGACGTGAGAACAGGGGCGGGCCAGTACTTC.